The 8 T cell receptor beta chains presented below share a single source sample, sequenced in a study of cytomegalovirus exposure and HLA in healthy donors. Vbeta (60) and Jbeta (13) primers were used in the PCR. TCRdb's table, derived via immunoSEQ multiplex PCR, lists solely in-frame clones and lacks some. The sample includes roughly 140,000 clones, about four fifths of them seen just once. Sequencing input: PBMCs. Receptors originate from a man aged 35 to 55 in good health and CMV-seronegative.

This chain links TRBV9 with TRBJ2-1, with D perhaps TRBD1 (5 bases). Trimming left V 2 bases short and J 0 bases short, with 9 bases between. Germline CDR1 is SGDLS and CDR2 is YYNGEE. The CDR3 contains 15 residues. The CDR3 sequence: CASSVGQSSYNEQFF. In nucleotides, the CDR3 is TGTGCCAGCAGCGTGGGGCAGAGCTCCTACAATGAGCAGTTCTTC.

J is TRBJ2-7 and V is TRBV7-2; TRBD2 aligns across 7 bases. Germline V gives CDR1 SGHTA, CDR2 FQGNSA. The V gene end was trimmed by 4 bases and the J gene end by 3 bases; junction bases not matched to a gene: 6. The CDR3 sequence is 14 residues long. The CDR3 sequence is CASSSPLALYEQYF. The CDR3 nucleotides read TGTGCCAGCAGCTCCCCACTAGCGCTCTACGAGCAGTACTTC.

The chain joins TRBV30 to TRBJ2-7, with 7 nucleotides matching TRBD1. The germline V gene encodes CDR1 GTSNPN and CDR2 SVGIG (reference sequence). After removal of 2 bases from V and 1 base from J, the junction contained 8 bases not matched to a gene. CDR3 length equals 15 residues. CDR3: CAWSPQGVGSYEQYF. The CDR3 nucleotides are TGTGCCTGGAGTCCCCAGGGGGTAGGTTCCTACGAGCAGTACTTC.

The chain carries TRBV7-3 and TRBJ1-2; 10 bases agree with TRBD1. CDR3 length equals 14 residues. V shed 5 bases and J 6 bases; nucleotides not matched to a gene: 6. The germline V gene encodes CDR1 SGHTA and CDR2 FQGTGA. The CDR3: CASSRLGTGDGYTF. CDR3 sequence (DNA): TGTGCCAGCAGCAGACTCGGGACAGGGGATGGCTACACCTTC.

The V gene is TRBV9, the J gene TRBJ2-5, with TRBD2 identical over 9 bases. The DNA end lines up better with TRBJ2-7; the J call may be wrong. The CDR3 runs 14 residues. Germline CDR1 reads SGDLS; CDR2 reads YYNGEE. CDR3 in DNA: TGTGCCAGCAGCGTAGAAGCGGGGGGCGACGAGCAGTACTTC. It specifies CASSVEAGGDEQYF.

The V gene is TRBV6-5, the J gene TRBJ1-6, with D perhaps matching TRBD1 (6 bases). V was cut by 2 bases and J by 3 bases, with 8 bases left in between. Looked up from germline, CDR1 is MNHEY and CDR2 is SVGAGI. This CDR3 comprises 15 residues. The CDR3, as DNA: TGTGCCAGCAGTTACGACAGGAGCTATAATTCACCCCTCCACTTT. It codes for CASSYDRSYNSPLHF.

The V gene is TRBV30, the J gene TRBJ2-5; unclear D gene. Matching the DNA end better, TRBJ2-7 makes the J call doubtful. CDR1 and CDR2 from the germline V gene are GTSNPN and SVGIG (reference sequence). The CDR3 contains 12 residues. CDR3 coding DNA: TGTGCCTGGAGTGTATCAGGCTTCGAGCAGTACTTC. As protein: CAWSVSGFEQYF.

The chain recombines TRBV2 with TRBJ2-7; 12 bases line up with TRBD1. V was pared by 5 bases and J by 6 bases, with 5 bases of the junction left unmatched. Germline CDR1 is SNHLY and CDR2 is FYNNEI. There are 14 residues in the CDR3. The CDR3 protein is CASSPGQGAIEQYF. DNA of the CDR3: TGTGCCAGCAGTCCGGGACAGGGGGCCATCGAGCAGTACTTC.